Sequencing of this T cell receptor (beta chain) was carried out in a study of vaccination effects on CD4 cells after COVID-19. Findings of the study overall: Common cold coronaviruses were cross-recognized by only 1 of 255 vaccine-induced clones in healthy vaccinees.

Sequencing was preceded by expansion of antigen-specific CD4+ T cells with viral peptide pools in the ViraFEST assay. At the end of about 9 days of culture, CD4+ T cells were isolated. Participants were vaccinated with two doses of either the BNT162b2 or mRNA-1273 vaccine. Nucleocapsid antibodies were negative in the vaccine recipients, who had never had SARS-CoV-2 infection. Wells of around 2.2 million PBMC each were grown with around 10 IU/ml IL-2 and about 9.7 ug/ml peptides. Profiled with immunoSEQ multiplex PCR; TCRdb holds only in-frame clones, not every one. The repertoire includes about 24,000 clones, roughly four fifths of them detected once, and roughly 5% sits in the top ten. Looked up from germline, CDR1 is SGDLS and CDR2 is YYNGEE. After removal of 0 bases from V and 2 bases from J, the junction contained 27 bases not matched to a gene. The CDR3 consists of 23 residues. Notes on this clone: As yet, its antigen is unknown.

Material: CD4+ T cells from PBMCs cultured with SARS-CoV-2 spike peptides, obtained after COVID-19 vaccination. This receptor was obtained from a human donor who received a COVID-19 vaccine. Some clones in this sample may be carry-over from other donors' samples. The chain is built from TRBV9 and TRBJ2-5; 8 bases match TRBD2. CDR3 nucleotides: TGTGCCAGCAGCGTAGGCTTCCCCCGGGGGAGCGGGGGAAAACATGGGCTACAAGAGACCCAGTACTTC. Its translation: CASSVGFPRGSGGKHGLQETQYF. Full variable domain (remainder filled in from reference TRBV9 and TRBJ2-5): DSGVTQTPKHLITATGQRVTLRCSPRSGDLSVYWYQQSLDQGLQFLIQYYNGEERAKGNILERFSAQQFPDLHSELNLSSLELGDSALYFCASSVGFPRGSGGKHGLQETQYFGPGTRLLVL.